The 18 T cell receptor beta chains below come from one sample, sequenced in a study of regulatory T cells in long-lasting Graves disease. iRepertoire HTBI primers and Arm-PCR of CDR3 regions built TCR beta libraries. TCRdb passed the multiplex PCR reads through MiXCR, listing each CDR3 protein once. Of almost 350,000 distinct CDR3 sequences listed, around 20% are singletons. Time point denoted: persistent/refractory GD, antithyroid drugs over 5 years with positive TRAb. Making the TCR library involved RNA that had been extracted from PBMCs. Sequencing was performed on peripheral blood mononuclear cells (PBMCs), taken when the disease was refractory, from a patient treated with antithyroid drugs. These receptor sequences come from a female donor with Graves disease.

There are a few counts of this clonotype. Possible read error: a much larger clone is one base away. The genes are TRBV9 and TRBJ1-1; D ambiguous. The germline V gene encodes CDR1 SGDLS and CDR2 YYNGEE. This CDR3 has 13 amino acids. V lost 0 bases to trimming and J lost 1 base, with 4 bases between them. CDR3 DNA: TGTGCCAGCAGCGTAGTTTCGAACACTGAAGCTTTCTTT. It is translated as CASSVVSNTEAFF.

V and J are TRBV29-1 and TRBJ2-7; TRBD1 matches at 8 bases. CDR3 length equals 14 residues. The V gene's germline CDR1 is SQVTM and CDR2 ANQGSEA. V gave up 8 bases and J gave up 2 bases; unmatched junction bases: 11. CDR3 sequence (DNA): TGCAGCTCCAAAGCCGGGACAGGAGCCTACGAGCAGTACTTC. Residues: CSSKAGTGAYEQYF.

In the case of this clonotype: A read error is possible here, since a much larger clone lies one base away. This chain links TRBV3-1 with TRBJ1-6; D uncertain. The length of the CDR3 is 15 residues. Germline V CDR1 and CDR2: LGHDT, YNNKEL (reference sequence). With 0 bases removed from V and 9 bases from J, the gap between germline ends came to 12 bases. CDR3 protein: CASSQEGRRGSPLHF. For the CDR3, the DNA is TGTGCCAGCAGCCAAGAAGGACGCCGGGGTTCACCCCTCCACTTT.

Here the CDR3 DNA reads TGTGCCAGCAGCTATCGGTGGAGCGGCAATGAGCAGTTCTTC. Its translation: CASSYRWSGNEQFF. This chain joins TRBV11-2 and TRBJ2-1, with D perhaps matching TRBD2 (5 bases). V lost 4 bases and J 6 bases, leaving 13 bases between the germline ends. CDR1 and CDR2 (germline): SGHAT, FQNNGV. The CDR3 runs 14 residues.

This clonotype was found many times. The gene calls are TRBV12-5 and TRBJ1-2; D is perhaps TRBD1 (6 bases). Between the trimmed V and J ends, which lost 2 bases and 3 bases, there was a span of 16 bases. CDR3 length equals 16 residues. The germline CDR1 and CDR2 sequences are LGHNT and FRNRAP. The CDR3 loop reads CASGLTLGQTYYGYTF. In DNA, the CDR3 is TGTGCTAGTGGTTTGACTCTAGGACAGACCTACTATGGCTACACCTTC.

This clonotype was counted at least ten times. This sequence joins TRBV28 and TRBJ2-4; TRBD1 agrees at 10 bases. V shed 2 bases and J 5 bases; nucleotides not matched to a gene: 6. The CDR3 spans 16 residues. The germline V gene encodes CDR1 MDHEN and CDR2 SYDVKM. CDR3 DNA: TGTGCCAGCAGTTTAAGGGACAGGGGTCGGGAAAACATTCAGTACTTC. As protein: CASSLRDRGRENIQYF.

This clonotype was observed a few times. The rearrangement uses TRBV4-2 and TRBJ2-7; TRBD2 aligns across 8 bases. Losses at the gene ends were 0 bases for V and 4 bases for J; bases not matched to a gene: 8. Germline-derived CDR1 and CDR2 are LGHNA and YNFKEQ. The CDR3 runs 16 residues. This CDR3 reads CASSQELAGGRYEQYF. In nucleotides, the CDR3 is TGTGCCAGCAGCCAAGAATTGGCGGGGGGACGGTACGAGCAGTACTTC.

Many counts were recorded for this clonotype. The V and J genes are TRBV12-3 or TRBV12-4 and TRBJ1-2; 11 bases match TRBD1. The CDR3 has 15 residues. V shed 8 bases and J 6 bases; nucleotides not matched to a gene: 11. CDR3 nucleotides: TGTGCCAGCGGAGACCGGGACAGGGGGATTGATGGCTACACCTTC. The encoded protein is CASGDRDRGIDGYTF.

This chain links TRBV18 with TRBJ2-7; a possible D gene is TRBD1 (6 bases). The CDR3 totals 14 residues. CDR1 is KGHSH and CDR2 is LQKENI in the germline V gene. Trimming removed 4 bases from V and 9 bases from J, with 19 bases in between. The CDR3 bases are TGTGCCAGCTCACGGGGACACCCGATGAGAGTGCAGTACTTC. Protein: CASSRGHPMRVQYF.

This clonotype was counted ten times or more. The chain joins TRBV7-2 to TRBJ1-6; the D is unclear. Germline V gene data show CDR1 as SGHTA and CDR2 as FQGNSA. The V end was cut by 8 bases, the J end by 11 bases, with 13 bases between. The CDR3 totals 12 residues. The CDR3 loop is CASSLLSPPLHF. The CDR3 nucleotides read TGTGCCAGCTCCCTTTTGAGTCCACCCCTCCACTTT.

This clonotype was counted at least ten times. The genes are TRBV28 and TRBJ1-4; D is uncertain. With 2 bases removed from V and 0 bases from J, the gap between germline ends came to 13 bases. The CDR3 extends over 17 amino acids. Looked up from germline, CDR1 is MDHEN and CDR2 is SYDVKM. The CDR3 loop is CASSLLDPVATNEKLFF. CDR3 DNA sequence: TGTGCCAGCAGTTTACTCGACCCTGTTGCAACTAATGAAAAACTGTTTTTT.

The genes are TRBV7-9 and TRBJ1-1, with D possibly being TRBD1 (6 bases). The CDR3 is 16 residues long. The germline V gene encodes CDR1 SEHNR and CDR2 FQNEAQ (reference sequence). V was shortened by 2 bases and J by 0 bases, with 13 bases between the two germline ends. CDR3 residues: CASSLNPGHMNTEAFF. DNA of the CDR3: TGTGCCAGCAGCTTAAATCCGGGACATATGAACACTGAAGCTTTCTTT.

The sample holds many counts of this clonotype. This rearrangement joins TRBV11-3 to TRBJ2-4; D may match TRBD1 or TRBD2 (6 bases each). The CDR3 spans 15 residues. With 3 bases removed from V and 3 bases from J, the gap between germline ends came to 12 bases. CDR1 is SGHNT and CDR2 is YENEEA in the germline V gene. CDR3: CASSFGGGVKNIQYF. The DNA for the CDR3 is TGTGCCAGCAGCTTCGGAGGGGGTGTCAAAAACATTCAGTACTTC.

This clonotype has a handful of counts. The chain combines TRBV3-1 with TRBJ1-6, with TRBD1 matching over 8 bases. J lost 14 bases, V lost 1 base, and 13 bases had no gene match. Per germline, CDR1 LGHDT and CDR2 YNNKEL (reference sequence). The CDR3 has 16 amino acids. The CDR3 DNA is TGTGCCAGCAGCCAAGGCCACCTGACAGGGGCCGGTACCCTCCACTTT. Translation gives CASSQGHLTGAGTLHF.

Note on this clonotype: This may stem from a read error, because a much larger clone lies one nucleotide away. V usage is TRBV2 and J usage is TRBJ2-6; 7 bases map to TRBD1. The CDR3 contains 17 residues. In germline, CDR1 is SNHLY, CDR2 FYNNEI. The CDR3 is CASSQERGRAGADVLTF. CDR3 sequence (DNA): TGTGCCAGCAGCCAAGAGAGGGGGCGCGCCGGGGCCGACGTCCTGACTTTC.

In its sample, this clonotype was seen many times. The chain employs TRBV27 and TRBJ1-5; no definite D call. The CDR3 extends over 13 amino acids. Trimming pared 2 bases from V and 7 bases from J, leaving 9 bases between. From germline, CDR1 is MNHEY and CDR2 SMNVEV (reference sequence). In DNA form, the CDR3 reads TGTGCCAGCAGTTTAGCGGTTAGGCAGCCCCAGCATTTT. Its protein product is CASSLAVRQPQHF.

This clonotype appeared a few times. The V gene is TRBV6-5, the J gene TRBJ2-7; D not certain. Germline assignment: CDR1 MNHEY and CDR2 SVGAGI. The length of the CDR3 is 14 residues. Between the trimmed V and J ends, which lost 2 bases and 5 bases, there was a span of 13 bases. CDR3 residues: CASSYAPTSDEQYF. The DNA for the CDR3 is TGTGCCAGCAGTTACGCCCCTACCTCGGACGAGCAGTACTTC.

CDR3 sequence: CSARDQRLRGYTF. CDR3 DNA sequence: TGCAGTGCTAGAGATCAAAGGTTGAGGGGCTACACCTTC. The gene calls are TRBV20-1 and TRBJ1-2; D unresolved. V lost 0 bases, J lost 8 bases, and 13 bases lay in between. The CDR3 sequence is 13 residues long. Per germline, CDR1 DFQATT and CDR2 SNEGSKA (reference sequence).